This T cell receptor (beta chain) was identified during a study of CDR3 diversity in severe acne. Germline CDR1 reads SNHLY; CDR2 reads FYNNEI. Losses at the gene ends were 6 bases for V and 3 bases for J; bases not matched to a gene: 6. The CDR3 is made up of 14 amino acids. Via MiXCR, TCRdb re-called the PCR reads, giving one row per CDR3 protein. The profile covers 100,000 or so distinct CDR3 sequences, with 51% appearing a single time and 9.5% to 15% taken by the ten largest. This clonotype was recorded at least ten times. Sequencing was done on a sample of blood. This TCR came from a male donor with acne. The chain uses TRBV2 and TRBJ2-3, with TRBD1 matching over 7 bases. CDR3 in amino acids: CASRMTGWTDTQYF. For the CDR3, the DNA is TGTGCCAGCAGAATGACAGGGTGGACAGATACGCAGTATTTT.